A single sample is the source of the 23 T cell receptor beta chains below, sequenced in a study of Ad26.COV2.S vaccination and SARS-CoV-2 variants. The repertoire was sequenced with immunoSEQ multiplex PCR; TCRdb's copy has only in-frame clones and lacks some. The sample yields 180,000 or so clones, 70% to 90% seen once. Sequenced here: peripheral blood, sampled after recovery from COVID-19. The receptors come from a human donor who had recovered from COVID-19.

The CDR3 nucleotides read TGTGCCAGCTCCTCAGGCCCCAGCTCCTACGAGCAGTACTTC. It translates to CASSSGPSSYEQYF. The rearrangement joins TRBV5-4 to TRBJ2-7, with D uncertain. The length of the CDR3 is 14 residues. The V gene's germline CDR1 is SGHNT and CDR2 YYREEE (reference sequence). The V and J ends lost 7 bases and 0 bases respectively, with 14 bases between them.

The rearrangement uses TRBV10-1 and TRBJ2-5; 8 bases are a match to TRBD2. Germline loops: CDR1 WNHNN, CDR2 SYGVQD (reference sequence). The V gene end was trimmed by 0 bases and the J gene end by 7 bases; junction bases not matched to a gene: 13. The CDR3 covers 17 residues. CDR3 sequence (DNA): TGCGCCAGCAGTGAGTCTAGGGCGGGGGGCCCGGGTGGGACCCAGTACTTC. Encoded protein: CASSESRAGGPGGTQYF.

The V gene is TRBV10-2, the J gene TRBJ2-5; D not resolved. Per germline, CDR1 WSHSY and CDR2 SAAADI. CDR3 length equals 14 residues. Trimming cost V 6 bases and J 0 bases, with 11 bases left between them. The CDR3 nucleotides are TGCGCCAGCAGCACAATCCGGGACCAAGAGACCCAGTACTTC. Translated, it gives CASSTIRDQETQYF.

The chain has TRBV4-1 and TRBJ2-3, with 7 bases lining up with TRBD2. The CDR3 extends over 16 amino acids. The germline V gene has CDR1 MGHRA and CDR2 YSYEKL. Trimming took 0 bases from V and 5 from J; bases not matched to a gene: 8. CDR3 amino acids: CASSQDLAGEEDTQYF. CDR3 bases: TGCGCCAGCAGCCAAGATCTGGCGGGGGAAGAAGATACGCAGTATTTT.

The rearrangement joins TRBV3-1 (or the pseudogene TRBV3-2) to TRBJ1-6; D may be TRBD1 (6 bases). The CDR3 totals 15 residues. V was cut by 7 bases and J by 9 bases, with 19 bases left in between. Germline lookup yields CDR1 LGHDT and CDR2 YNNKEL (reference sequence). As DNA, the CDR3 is TGTGCCAGCACCCTAGGGGGGTCCCCGGGTTCACCCCTCCACTTT. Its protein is CASTLGGSPGSPLHF.

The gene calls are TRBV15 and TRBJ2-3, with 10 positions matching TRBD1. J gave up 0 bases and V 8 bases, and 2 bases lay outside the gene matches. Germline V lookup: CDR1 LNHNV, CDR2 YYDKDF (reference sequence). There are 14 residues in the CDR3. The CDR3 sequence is CATLGQGSTDTQYF. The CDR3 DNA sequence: TGTGCCACCTTGGGACAGGGGAGCACAGATACGCAGTATTTT.

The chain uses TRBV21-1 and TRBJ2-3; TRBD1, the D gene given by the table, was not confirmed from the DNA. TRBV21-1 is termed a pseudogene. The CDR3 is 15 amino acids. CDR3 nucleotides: TGTGCCAGCAGCAACCTGGACAGCCCCACAGATACGCAGTATTTT. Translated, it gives CASSNLDSPTDTQYF.

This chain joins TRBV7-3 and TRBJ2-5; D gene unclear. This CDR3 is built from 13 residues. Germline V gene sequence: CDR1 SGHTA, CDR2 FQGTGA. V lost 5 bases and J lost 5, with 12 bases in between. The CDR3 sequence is CASSPTVTETQYF. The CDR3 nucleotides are TGTGCCAGCAGCCCCACAGTAACCGAGACCCAGTACTTC.

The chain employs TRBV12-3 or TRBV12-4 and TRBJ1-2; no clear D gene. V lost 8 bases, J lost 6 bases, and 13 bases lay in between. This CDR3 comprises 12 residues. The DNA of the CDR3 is TGTGCCAGCTGTCGAGGCGGGAATGGCTACACCTTC. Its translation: CASCRGGNGYTF.

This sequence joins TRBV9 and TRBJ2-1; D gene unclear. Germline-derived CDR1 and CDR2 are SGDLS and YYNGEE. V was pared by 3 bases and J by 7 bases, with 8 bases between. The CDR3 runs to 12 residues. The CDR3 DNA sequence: TGTGCCAGCAGCGAGACCCATAATGAGCAGTTCTTC. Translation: CASSETHNEQFF.

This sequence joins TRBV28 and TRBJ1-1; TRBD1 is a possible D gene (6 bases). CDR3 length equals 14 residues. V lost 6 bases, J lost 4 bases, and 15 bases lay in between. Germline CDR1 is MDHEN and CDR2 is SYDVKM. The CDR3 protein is CASSDLQGSTEAFF. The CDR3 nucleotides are TGTGCCAGCAGCGACCTACAGGGTTCCACTGAAGCTTTCTTT.

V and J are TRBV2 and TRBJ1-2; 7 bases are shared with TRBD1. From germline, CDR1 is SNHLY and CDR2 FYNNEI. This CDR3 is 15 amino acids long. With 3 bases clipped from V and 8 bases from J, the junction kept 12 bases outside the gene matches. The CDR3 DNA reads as TGTGCCAGCAGTGATTTGGGACAGAATATAGGAGGCTACACCTTC. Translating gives CASSDLGQNIGGYTF.

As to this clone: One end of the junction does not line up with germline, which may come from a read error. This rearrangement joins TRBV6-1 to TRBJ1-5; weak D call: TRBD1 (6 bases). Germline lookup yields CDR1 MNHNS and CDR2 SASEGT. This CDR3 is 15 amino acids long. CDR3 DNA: TGTGCCAGCAGTAAAGCGACAGGCCTGAATCAGCCCCAGCATTTT. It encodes CASSKATGLNQPQHF.

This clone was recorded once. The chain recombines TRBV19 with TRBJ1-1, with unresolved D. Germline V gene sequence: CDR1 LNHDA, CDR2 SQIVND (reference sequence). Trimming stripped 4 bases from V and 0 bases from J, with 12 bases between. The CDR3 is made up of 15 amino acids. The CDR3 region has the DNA TGTGCCAGTAGTAAGCTATCGGTCATGAACACTGAAGCTTTCTTT. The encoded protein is CASSKLSVMNTEAFF.

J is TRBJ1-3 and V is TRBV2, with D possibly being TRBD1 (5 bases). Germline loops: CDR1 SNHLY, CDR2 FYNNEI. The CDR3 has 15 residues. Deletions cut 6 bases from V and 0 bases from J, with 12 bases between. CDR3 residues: CASRETAISGNTIYF. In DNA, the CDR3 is TGTGCCAGCAGGGAGACAGCGATCTCTGGAAACACCATATATTTT.

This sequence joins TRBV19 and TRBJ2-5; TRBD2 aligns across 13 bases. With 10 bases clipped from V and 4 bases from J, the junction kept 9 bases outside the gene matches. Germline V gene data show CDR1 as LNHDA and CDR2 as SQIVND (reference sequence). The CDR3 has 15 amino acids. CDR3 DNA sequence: TGTGCCACCTCCGGGACTAGCGGGGTAGGAGAGACCCAGTACTTC. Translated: CATSGTSGVGETQYF.

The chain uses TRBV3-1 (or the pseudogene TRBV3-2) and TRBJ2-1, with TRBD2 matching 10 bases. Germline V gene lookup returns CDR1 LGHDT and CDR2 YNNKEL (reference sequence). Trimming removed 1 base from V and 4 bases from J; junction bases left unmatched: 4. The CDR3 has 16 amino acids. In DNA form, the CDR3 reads TGTGCCAGCAGCCAAGGAACTAGCGGGGTATACAATGAGCAGTTCTTC. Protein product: CASSQGTSGVYNEQFF.

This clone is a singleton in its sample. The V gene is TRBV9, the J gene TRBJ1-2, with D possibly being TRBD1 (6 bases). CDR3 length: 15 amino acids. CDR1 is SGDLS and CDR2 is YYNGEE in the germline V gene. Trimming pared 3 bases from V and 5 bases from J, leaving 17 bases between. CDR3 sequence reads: CASSEGVNREYGYTF. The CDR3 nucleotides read TGTGCCAGCAGCGAGGGGGTGAACAGGGAGTATGGCTACACCTTC.

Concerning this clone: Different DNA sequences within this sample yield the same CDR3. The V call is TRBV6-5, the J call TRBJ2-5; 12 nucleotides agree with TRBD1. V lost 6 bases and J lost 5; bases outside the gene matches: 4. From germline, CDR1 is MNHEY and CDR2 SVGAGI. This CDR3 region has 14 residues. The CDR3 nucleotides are TGTGCCAGCAGCCGGGACAGGGGGCGGGAGACCCAGTACTTC. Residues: CASSRDRGRETQYF.

The CDR3 reads CASSLDRVESGNTIYF. CDR3 nucleotides: TGTGCCAGCAGCCTAGACAGGGTTGAGTCTGGAAACACCATATATTTT. The chain combines TRBV5-4 with TRBJ1-3; 7 nucleotides line up with TRBD1. This CDR3 is built from 16 residues. Germline trimming cut 4 bases from V and 1 base from J; bases unmatched to any gene: 8. Germline V gives CDR1 SGHNT, CDR2 YYREEE (reference sequence).

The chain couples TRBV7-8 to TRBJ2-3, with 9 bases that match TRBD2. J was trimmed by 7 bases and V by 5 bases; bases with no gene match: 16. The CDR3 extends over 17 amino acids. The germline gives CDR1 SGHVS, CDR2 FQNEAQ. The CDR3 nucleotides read TGTGCCAGCAGCCCCCGGGTTGATAGCGGGAGAGCATATACGCAGTATTTT. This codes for CASSPRVDSGRAYTQYF.

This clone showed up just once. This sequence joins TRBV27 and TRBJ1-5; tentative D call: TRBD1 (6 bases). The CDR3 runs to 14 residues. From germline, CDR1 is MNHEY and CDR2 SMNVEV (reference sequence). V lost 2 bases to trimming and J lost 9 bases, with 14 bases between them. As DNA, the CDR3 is TGTGCCAGCAGTTTAGTTCAGGGGTGGCTGCCCCAGCATTTT. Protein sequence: CASSLVQGWLPQHF.

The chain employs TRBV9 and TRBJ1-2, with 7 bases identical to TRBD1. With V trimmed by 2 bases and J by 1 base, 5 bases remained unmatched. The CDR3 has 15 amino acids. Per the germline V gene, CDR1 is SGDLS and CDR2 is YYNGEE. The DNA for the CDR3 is TGTGCCAGCAGCGTTGACAGGGTGTTTAACTATGGCTACACCTTC. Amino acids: CASSVDRVFNYGYTF.